The clone carrying this T cell receptor beta chain occurred a few times. This entry is derived from a study of cytomegalovirus exposure and HLA in healthy donors. Healthy bone marrow donors made up the donor group. CDR1 and CDR2 (germline): KGHSH, LQKENI. V trimming: 5 bases; J trimming: 3 bases; junction bases outside the gene matches: 6. The CDR3 is 14 amino acids. The primer mix had 60 Vbeta and 13 Jbeta primers. Sequenced by immunoSEQ multiplex PCR; TCRdb stores in-frame clones only, minus some. The table lists approximately 150,000 clones, approximately 73% of them singletons. The TCR was taken from a man over 45 in good health and CMV-seronegative. Source material: PBMCs. The genes are TRBV18 and TRBJ1-1; 7 bases fit TRBD1. The CDR3 bases are TGTGCCAGCTCAATAGACAGGGAGTACACTGAAGCTTTCTTT. Protein: CASSIDREYTEAFF.